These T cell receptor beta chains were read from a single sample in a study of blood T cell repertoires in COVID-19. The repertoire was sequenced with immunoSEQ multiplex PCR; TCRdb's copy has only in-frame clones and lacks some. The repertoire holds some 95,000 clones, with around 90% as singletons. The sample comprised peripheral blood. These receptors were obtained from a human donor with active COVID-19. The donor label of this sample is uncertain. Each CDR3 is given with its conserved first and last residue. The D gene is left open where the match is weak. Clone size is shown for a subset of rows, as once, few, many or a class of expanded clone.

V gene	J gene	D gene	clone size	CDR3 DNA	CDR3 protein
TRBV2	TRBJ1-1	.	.	TGTGCCAGCAGGGTGCCATTGGTGGCGGGGGCGGCTGAAGCTTTCTTT	CASRVPLVAGAAEAFF
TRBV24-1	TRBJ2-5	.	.	TGTGCCACCAGTGATCAATTCCAAGAGACCCAGTACTTC	CATSDQFQETQYF
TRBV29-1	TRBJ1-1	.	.	TGCAGCGTTGAAGATGGGGGAGGTGGAGCTTTCTTT	CSVEDGGGGAFF
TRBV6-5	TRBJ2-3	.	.	TGTGCCAGCAGGCGAGGGCAGGAGGGAGATACGCAGTATTTT	CASRRGQEGDTQYF
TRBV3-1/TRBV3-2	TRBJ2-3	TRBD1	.	TGTGCCAGCAGCCAAGGACAGGGAGACGGCACAGATACGCAGTATTTT	CASSQGQGDGTDTQYF
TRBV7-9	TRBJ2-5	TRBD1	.	TGTGCCAGCAGCCCCAGGACAGGCCAAGAGACCCAGTACTTC	CASSPRTGQETQYF
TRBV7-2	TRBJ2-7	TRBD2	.	TGTGCCAGCAGCTTAGGAATAGCGGGGGCCCCCTACGAGCAGTACTTC	CASSLGIAGAPYEQYF
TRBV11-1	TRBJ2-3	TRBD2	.	TGTGCCAGCAGCTTGGTAGCGGGGGAGACAGATACGCAGTATTTT	CASSLVAGETDTQYF
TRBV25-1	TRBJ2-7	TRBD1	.	TGTGCCAGCAGTGAATATCAGGGGGCAGGGGGAGTCAACGAGCAGTACTTC	CASSEYQGAGGVNEQYF
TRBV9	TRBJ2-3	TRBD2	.	TGTGCCAGCAGCCCGGGGGGAAGAGATACGCAGTATTTT	CASSPGGRDTQYF
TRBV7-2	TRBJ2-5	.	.	TGTGCCAGCAGCTTAGAAGGGAGCCACCAAGAGACCCAGTACTTC	CASSLEGSHQETQYF
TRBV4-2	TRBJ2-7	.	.	TGTGCCAGCAGCCAAGGGGACCACCGGGACAACTCCTACGAGCAGTACTTC	CASSQGDHRDNSYEQYF
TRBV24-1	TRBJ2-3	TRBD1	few	TGTGCCACCAGTGACCAACGGACAGGGGTAGGCGATACGCAGTATTTT	CATSDQRTGVGDTQYF
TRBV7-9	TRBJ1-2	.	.	TGTGCCAGCAGCTTAGCGTATGAGGCTTATGGCTACACCTTC	CASSLAYEAYGYTF
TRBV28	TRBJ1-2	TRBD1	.	TGTGCCAGCAGTTTAACCCGGGACAGGGTCTTC	CASSLTRDRVF
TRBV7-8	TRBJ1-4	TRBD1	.	TGTGCCAGCAGCTTAGCGACGGACAGGGGAGAAAAACTGTTTTTT	CASSLATDRGEKLFF
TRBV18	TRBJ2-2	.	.	TGTGCCAGCTCACCGACGACAGGTTCGAACACCGGGGAGCTGTTTTTT	CASSPTTGSNTGELFF
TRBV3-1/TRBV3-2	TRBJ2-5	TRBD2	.	TGTGCCAGCAGCCAAGCGGCGGGGGGTAAACAAGAGACCCAGTACTTC	CASSQAAGGKQETQYF
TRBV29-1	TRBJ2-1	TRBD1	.	TGCAGCGCCCGGGGACAGAGCTCCTACAATGAGCAGTTCTTC	CSARGQSSYNEQFF
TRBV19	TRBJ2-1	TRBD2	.	TGTGCCAGTAGTATTCTAGCGGGGGGTGGAGATGAGCAGTTCTTC	CASSILAGGGDEQFF
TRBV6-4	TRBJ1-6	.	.	TGTGCCAGCAGTGAACAGGCCTATAATTCACCCCTCCACTTT	CASSEQAYNSPLHF
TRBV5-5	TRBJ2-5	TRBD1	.	TGTGCCAGCAGTGGTCAGACAGGGGGCTCCGAGACCCAGTACTTC	CASSGQTGGSETQYF
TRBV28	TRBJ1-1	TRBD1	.	TGTGCCAGCAGTTCACCCCACAGGGGGCCGAACACTGAAGCTTTCTTT	CASSSPHRGPNTEAFF
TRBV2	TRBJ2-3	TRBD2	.	TGTGCCAGCAGTGAAGGGAGCGGGGAGGTAGATACGCAGTATTTT	CASSEGSGEVDTQYF
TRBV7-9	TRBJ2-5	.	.	TGTGCCAGCAGCCTAGACAGCCAAGAGACCCAGTACTTC	CASSLDSQETQYF
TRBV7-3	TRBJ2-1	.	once	TGTGCCAGCAGCCACGGGACACGGGGCAATGAGCAGTTCTTC	CASSHGTRGNEQFF
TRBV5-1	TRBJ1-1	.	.	TGCGCCAGCAGCTTAAAAATCTCCAGGCTCTTACCCATGAACACTGAAGCTTTCTTT	CASSLKISRLLPMNTEAFF
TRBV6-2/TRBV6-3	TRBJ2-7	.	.	TGTGCCAGCAGTTACTCGATCGAGGAGCAGTACTTC	CASSYSIEEQYF
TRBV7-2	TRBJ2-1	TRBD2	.	TGTGCCTCTCGGGGCGGGGGTTTCTACAATGAGCAGTTCTTC	CASRGGGFYNEQFF
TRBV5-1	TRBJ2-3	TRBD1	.	TGCGCCAGCAGCTTCGCGGACAGGGAAAGGAATACGCAGTATTTT	CASSFADRERNTQYF
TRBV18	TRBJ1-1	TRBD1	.	TGTGCCAGCTCCCCGATTGGGCAGGGGGCAAGCACTGAAGCTTTCTTT	CASSPIGQGASTEAFF
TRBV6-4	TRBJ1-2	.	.	TGTGCCAGCGCTGGGGAGGGGCGCGATGGCTACACCTTC	CASAGEGRDGYTF
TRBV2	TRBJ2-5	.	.	TGTGCCAGCAGTTCTGAAGAACGCTCGGGGACCCAGTACTTC	CASSSEERSGTQYF
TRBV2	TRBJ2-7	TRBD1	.	TGTGCCAGCAGTGGACCGGGACAGGGACTCTCCTACGAGCAGTACTTC	CASSGPGQGLSYEQYF
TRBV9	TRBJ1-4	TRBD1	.	TGTGCCAGCAGCGGGGACAGCGAAAAACTGTTTTTT	CASSGDSEKLFF
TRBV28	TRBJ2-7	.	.	TGTGCCAGCAGTTTCGTGAGCGAGCAGTACTTC	CASSFVSEQYF
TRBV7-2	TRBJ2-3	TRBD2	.	TGTGCCAGCAGCTTCCCGGGACTAGCGCAGATGGGGGCAGATACGCAGTATTTT	CASSFPGLAQMGADTQYF
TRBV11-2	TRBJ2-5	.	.	TGTGCCAGCAGCTTATATAGTAGTCGGTCGGGGGTGGGACCAGAGACCCAGTACTTC	CASSLYSSRSGVGPETQYF
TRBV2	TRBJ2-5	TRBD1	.	TGTGCCAGCAGACAACACGGACAGGGTAGGGAGACCCAGTACTTC	CASRQHGQGRETQYF
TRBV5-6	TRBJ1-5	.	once	TGTGCCAGCAGCCGAGGACAGAGCAATCAGCCCCAGCATTTT	CASSRGQSNQPQHF
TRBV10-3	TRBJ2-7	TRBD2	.	TGTGCCATCAGTGAGTCGCTAGCGGGGAGGAGCTCCTACGAGCAGTACTTC	CAISESLAGRSSYEQYF
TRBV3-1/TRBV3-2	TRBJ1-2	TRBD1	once	TGTGCCAGCAGCCGCCGGGACAGGGAAAAATATGGCTACACCTTC	CASSRRDREKYGYTF